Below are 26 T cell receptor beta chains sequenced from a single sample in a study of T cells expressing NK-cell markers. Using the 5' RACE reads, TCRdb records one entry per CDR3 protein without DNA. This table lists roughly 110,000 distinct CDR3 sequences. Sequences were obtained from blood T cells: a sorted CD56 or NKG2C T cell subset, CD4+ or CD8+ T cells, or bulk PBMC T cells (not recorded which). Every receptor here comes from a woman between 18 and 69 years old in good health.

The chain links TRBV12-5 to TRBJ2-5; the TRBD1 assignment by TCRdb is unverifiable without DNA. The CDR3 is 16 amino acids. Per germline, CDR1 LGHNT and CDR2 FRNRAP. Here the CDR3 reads CASGLLGTGGSETQYF.

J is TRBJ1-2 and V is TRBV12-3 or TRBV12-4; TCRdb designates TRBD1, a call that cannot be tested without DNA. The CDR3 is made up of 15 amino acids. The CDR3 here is CASSEGENPNYGYTF.

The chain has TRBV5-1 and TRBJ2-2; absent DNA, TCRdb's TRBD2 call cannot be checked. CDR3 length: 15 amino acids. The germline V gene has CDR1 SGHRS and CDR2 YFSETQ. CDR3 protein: CASSWVGPSTGELFF.

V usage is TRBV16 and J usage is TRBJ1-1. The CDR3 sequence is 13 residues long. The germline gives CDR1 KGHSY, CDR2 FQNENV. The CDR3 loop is CASSLWRVAEAFF.

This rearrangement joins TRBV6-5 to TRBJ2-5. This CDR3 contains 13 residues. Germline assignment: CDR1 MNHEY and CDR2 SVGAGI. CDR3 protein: CASSYSLGKTQYF.

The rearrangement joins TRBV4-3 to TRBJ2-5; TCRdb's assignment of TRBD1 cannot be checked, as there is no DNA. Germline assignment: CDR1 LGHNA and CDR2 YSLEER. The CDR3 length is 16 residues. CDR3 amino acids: CASSQDRQTPGETQYF.

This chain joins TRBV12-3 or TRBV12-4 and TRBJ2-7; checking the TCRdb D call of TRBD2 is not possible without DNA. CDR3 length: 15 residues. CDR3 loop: CASTPTGRENGEQYF.

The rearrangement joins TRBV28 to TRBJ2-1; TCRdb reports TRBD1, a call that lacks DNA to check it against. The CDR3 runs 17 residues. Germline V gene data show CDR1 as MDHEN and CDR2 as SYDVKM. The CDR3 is CASSLRYGGVSYNEQFF.

The CDR3 reads CSAPFQRESYEQYF. The chain uses TRBV20-1 and TRBJ2-7. The CDR3 consists of 14 residues. Germline CDR1 reads DFQATT; CDR2 reads SNEGSKA (reference sequence).

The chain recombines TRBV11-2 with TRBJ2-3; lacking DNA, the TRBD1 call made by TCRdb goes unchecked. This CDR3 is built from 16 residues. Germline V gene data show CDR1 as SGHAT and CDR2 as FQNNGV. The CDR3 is CASNWVTPGTTDTQYF. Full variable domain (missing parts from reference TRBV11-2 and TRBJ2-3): EAGVAQSPRYKIIEKRQSVAFWCNPISGHATLYWYQQILGQGPKLLIQFQNNGVVDDSQLPKDRFSAERLKGVDSTLKIQPAKLEDSAVYLCASNWVTPGTTDTQYFGPGTRLTVL.

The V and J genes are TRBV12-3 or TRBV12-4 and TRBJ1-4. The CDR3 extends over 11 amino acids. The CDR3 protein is CASTQTEKLFF.

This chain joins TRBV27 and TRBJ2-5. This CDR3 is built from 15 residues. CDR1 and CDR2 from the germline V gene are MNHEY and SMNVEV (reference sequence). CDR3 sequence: CASSLSWGNQETQYF.

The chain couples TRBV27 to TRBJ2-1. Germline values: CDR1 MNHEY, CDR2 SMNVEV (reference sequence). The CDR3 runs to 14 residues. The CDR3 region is CASSRLRGYNEQFF.

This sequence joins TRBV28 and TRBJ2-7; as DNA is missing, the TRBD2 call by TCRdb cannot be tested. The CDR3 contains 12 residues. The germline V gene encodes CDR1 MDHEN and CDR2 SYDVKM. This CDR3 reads CVTLADSYEQYF.

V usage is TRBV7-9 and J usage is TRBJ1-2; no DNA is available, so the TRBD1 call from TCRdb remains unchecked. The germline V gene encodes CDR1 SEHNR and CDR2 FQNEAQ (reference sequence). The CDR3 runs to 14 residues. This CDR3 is CASSSLDRESGYTF.

CDR3 residues: CASSNRLAGANEQFF. The J gene is TRBJ2-1, the V gene TRBV4-2; without DNA, the TCRdb call of TRBD2 cannot be checked. Germline lookup yields CDR1 LGHNA and CDR2 YNFKEQ. The CDR3 spans 15 residues.

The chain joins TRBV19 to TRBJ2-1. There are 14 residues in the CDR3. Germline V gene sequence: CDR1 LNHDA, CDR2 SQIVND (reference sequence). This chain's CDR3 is CASSIELGDNEQFF.

This chain's CDR3 is CASLPEGSDTQYF. The chain carries TRBV7-8 and TRBJ2-3; TCRdb's assignment of TRBD1 cannot be checked, as there is no DNA. CDR1 and CDR2 (germline): SGHVS, FQNEAQ. The CDR3 loop spans 13 amino acids.

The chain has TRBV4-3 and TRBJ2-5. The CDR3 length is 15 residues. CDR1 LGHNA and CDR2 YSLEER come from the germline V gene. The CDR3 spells CASSQQNLGQETQYF.

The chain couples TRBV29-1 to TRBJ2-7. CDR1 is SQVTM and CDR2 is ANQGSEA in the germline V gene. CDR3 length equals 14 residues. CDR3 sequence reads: CSVAGLKTHYEQYF.

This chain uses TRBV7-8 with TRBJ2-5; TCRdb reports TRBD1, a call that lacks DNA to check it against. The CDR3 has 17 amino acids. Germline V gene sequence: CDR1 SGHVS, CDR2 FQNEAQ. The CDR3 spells CASSGDGSVTGWETQYF.

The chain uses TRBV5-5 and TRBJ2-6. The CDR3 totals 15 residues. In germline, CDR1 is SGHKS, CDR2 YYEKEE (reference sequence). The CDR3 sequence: CASSLSRAGANVLTF.

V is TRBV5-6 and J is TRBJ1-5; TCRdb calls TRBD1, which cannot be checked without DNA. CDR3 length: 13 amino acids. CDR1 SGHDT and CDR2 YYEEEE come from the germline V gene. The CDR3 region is CASSLSGNQPQHF.

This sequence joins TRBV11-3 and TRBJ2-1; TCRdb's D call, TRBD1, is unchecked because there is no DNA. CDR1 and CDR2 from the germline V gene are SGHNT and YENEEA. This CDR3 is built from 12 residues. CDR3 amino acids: CASGTGANEQFF.

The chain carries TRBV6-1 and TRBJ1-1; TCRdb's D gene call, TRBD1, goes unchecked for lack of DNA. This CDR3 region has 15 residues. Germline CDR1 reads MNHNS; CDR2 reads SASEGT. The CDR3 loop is CASRTRHPRGTEAFF.

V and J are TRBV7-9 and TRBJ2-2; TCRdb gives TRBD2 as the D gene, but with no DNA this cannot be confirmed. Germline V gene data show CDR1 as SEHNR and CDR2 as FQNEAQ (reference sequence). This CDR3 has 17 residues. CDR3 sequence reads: CASSRTTGPRSTGELFF.